The TCR beta chain under discussion was sequenced for a study of blood T cell repertoires in COVID-19. Study details: PBMCs, B-cell-depleted T cells, or T cells provided the cDNA or gDNA that made up the material.

How the authors handled the data: Cell counts per sample came from amplifying reference gene primers. Assay used: immunoSEQ multiplex PCR; TCRdb lists only in-frame clones, some missing. The D gene and trimming were derived from the DNA, and the V and J assignments and clone size from that table. The sample holds roughly 310,000 clones, more than 75% seen once. Looked up from germline, CDR1 is LNHDA and CDR2 is SQIVND (reference sequence). The V segment lost 5 bases and the J segment 6 bases; nucleotides outside the gene matches: 11. CDR3 size: 15 residues. The sequenced sample was peripheral blood. This receptor was obtained from a woman between 50 and 59 years old with active or convalescent COVID-19. The chain employs TRBV19 and TRBJ1-1, with 8 bases fitting TRBD1. CDR3 region: CASSPRTGQNPEAFF. The DNA of the CDR3 is TGTGCCAGTAGTCCACGGACAGGGCAGAATCCTGAAGCTTTCTTT.